This TCR beta chain was recovered during a study of neurological immune-mediated disorders. There are many counts of this clonotype. Its antigen is undetermined. It was from 2 million PBMCs stored at -80 C that the unsorted libraries were obtained. TCRdb redid the calling of the 5' RACE reads with MiXCR, one entry per CDR3 protein. In the table there are 90,000 to 100,000 distinct CDR3 sequences, approximately 3.3% of which are singletons. Findings and limits, study-wide: The absence of any CDR3 amino acid sequence shared by expanded clones across subjects suggests that repertoires were private in all groups.

The CDR3 runs 18 residues. J was trimmed by 8 bases and V by 0 bases; bases with no gene match: 13. Germline CDR1 and CDR2: LNHNV and YYDKDF (reference sequence). The TCR sequence derives from a woman younger than 35 with multiple sclerosis. Specimen: PBMCs. The chain is built from TRBV15 and TRBJ2-1, with 10 bases lining up with TRBD2. Here the CDR3 reads CATSRDWRASGRDYEQFF. Written as DNA, the CDR3 is TGTGCCACCAGCAGAGATTGGAGGGCTAGCGGGAGAGACTATGAGCAGTTCTTC.